The 19 T cell receptor beta chains presented below share a single source sample, sequenced in a study of cytomegalovirus exposure and HLA in healthy donors. This table comes from immunoSEQ multiplex PCR, and its TCRdb copy is limited to in-frame clones, with some not included. The sample consists of roughly 120,000 clones, around 85% of them appearing once. Sequencing was performed on PBMCs. The source of these receptors is a man younger than 35 in good health and CMV-seropositive.

The chain has TRBV7-2 and TRBJ2-2; no definite D call. This CDR3 has 14 amino acids. Trimming stripped 2 bases from V and 4 bases from J, with 8 bases between. Germline values: CDR1 SGHTA, CDR2 FQGNSA. This CDR3 reads CASSLKFGTGELFF. The CDR3 DNA is TGTGCCAGCAGCTTAAAGTTCGGCACCGGGGAGCTGTTTTTT.

V is TRBV5-6 and J is TRBJ1-2; D remains ambiguous. The CDR3 has 19 amino acids. CDR1 and CDR2 from the germline V gene are SGHDT and YYEEEE. V lost 2 bases and J 0 bases, leaving 23 bases between the germline ends. CDR3 region: CASSFYTEGIDAANYGYTF. CDR3 bases: TGTGCCAGCAGCTTTTATACCGAGGGTATCGATGCCGCTAACTATGGCTACACCTTC. Full variable domain (outside the CDR3, taken from reference TRBV5-6 and TRBJ1-2): DAGVTQSPTHLIKTRGQQVTLRCSPKSGHDTVSWYQQALGQGPQFIFQYYEEEERQRGNFPDRFSGHQFPNYSSELNVNALLLGDSALYLCASSFYTEGIDAANYGYTFGSGTRLTVV.

This chain connects TRBV27 to TRBJ1-2, with D maybe TRBD1 (5 bases). The CDR3 extends over 18 amino acids. Germline CDR1 is MNHEY and CDR2 is SMNVEV (reference sequence). Between the trimmed V and J ends, which lost 5 bases and 2 bases, there was a span of 24 bases. CDR3 sequence (DNA): TGTGCCAGCAGTCGCTTCTCTGGGGGGTCCACTTACAACTATGGCTACACCTTC. Its protein product is CASSRFSGGSTYNYGYTF.

V is TRBV27 and J is TRBJ1-2; D is undetermined. The CDR3 extends over 14 amino acids. V was cut by 2 bases and J by 4 bases, with 11 bases left in between. Germline loops: CDR1 MNHEY, CDR2 SMNVEV (reference sequence). The CDR3 reads CASSLRGYPYGYTF. CDR3 DNA sequence: TGTGCCAGCAGTTTAAGAGGGTATCCCTATGGCTACACCTTC.

The chain employs TRBV7-9 and TRBJ1-6; maybe TRBD1 (6 bases). Deletions cut 6 bases from V and 2 bases from J, with 8 bases between. CDR3 length: 14 amino acids. Germline CDR1 is SEHNR and CDR2 is FQNEAQ (reference sequence). The CDR3 region is CASRSGAYNSPLHF. CDR3 nucleotides: TGTGCCAGCAGATCAGGGGCCTATAATTCACCCCTCCACTTT.

V is TRBV7-9 and J is TRBJ2-4; no clear D gene. V dropped 1 base and J dropped 7 bases, with 11 bases sitting between them. Germline values: CDR1 SEHNR, CDR2 FQNEAQ (reference sequence). This CDR3 has 14 amino acids. CDR3 in DNA: TGTGCCAGCAGCTTAGAGGCAGGCCCCAACATTCAGTACTTC. Protein: CASSLEAGPNIQYF. Full variable domain (missing parts from reference TRBV7-9 and TRBJ2-4): DTGVSQNPRHKITKRGQNVTFRCDPISEHNRLYWYRQTLGQGPEFLTYFQNEAQLEKSRLLSDRFSAERPKGSFSTLEIQRTEQGDSAMYLCASSLEAGPNIQYFGAGTRLSVL.

The chain couples TRBV18 to TRBJ1-5, with 8 bases aligning to TRBD1. Germline V lookup: CDR1 KGHSH, CDR2 LQKENI. After removal of 3 bases from V and 4 bases from J, the junction contained 5 bases not matched to a gene. The CDR3 contains 15 residues. CDR3 in DNA: TGTGCCAGCTCACCGGGACAGGAGGGAAATCAGCCCCAGCATTTT. It yields the protein CASSPGQEGNQPQHF.

The chain employs TRBV7-2 and TRBJ2-7, with unresolved D. Per the germline V gene, CDR1 is SGHTA and CDR2 is FQGNSA. V was trimmed by 5 bases and J by 5 bases, leaving 10 bases between them. The CDR3 is 12 amino acids. CDR3 bases: TGTGCCAGCAGCACGAGGTGGAACGAGCAGTACTTC. Its protein is CASSTRWNEQYF.

This sequence joins TRBV4-1 and TRBJ2-2; tentative D call: TRBD2 (6 bases). The CDR3 totals 16 residues. V lost 3 bases and J lost 5, with 16 bases in between. Germline V gives CDR1 MGHRA, CDR2 YSYEKL. This CDR3 is CASSHNTGGGTGELFF. CDR3 nucleotide sequence: TGCGCCAGCAGCCATAATACCGGGGGAGGAACCGGGGAGCTGTTTTTT.

The chain uses TRBV25-1 and TRBJ2-7; 9 positions match TRBD2. This CDR3 has 16 residues. Losses at the gene ends were 3 bases for V and 5 bases for J; bases not matched to a gene: 11. Germline assignment: CDR1 MGHDK and CDR2 SYGVNS. CDR3 residues: CASSDPILAGTDEQYF. The DNA of the CDR3 is TGTGCCAGCAGTGACCCCATACTAGCGGGCACGGACGAGCAGTACTTC.

The rearrangement uses TRBV19 and TRBJ1-5, with D uncertain. Trimming removed 7 bases at V and 6 bases at J, with 4 bases between. This CDR3 region has 10 residues. Per germline, CDR1 LNHDA and CDR2 SQIVND (reference sequence). CDR3 nucleotides: TGTGCCAGTAACATTCAGCCCCAGCATTTT. Translation: CASNIQPQHF.

The chain links TRBV7-2 to TRBJ2-7; maybe TRBD2 (7 bases). V was trimmed by 0 bases and J by 2 bases, leaving 17 bases between them. Germline V gene lookup returns CDR1 SGHTA and CDR2 FQGNSA. The CDR3 sequence is 17 residues long. CDR3 coding DNA: TGTGCCAGCAGCTTAGCCGGCGGGGGCATTGCCCCCTACGAGCAGTACTTC. Its protein product is CASSLAGGGIAPYEQYF.

This sequence joins TRBV4-1 and TRBJ2-7; D is possibly TRBD2 (5 bases). The CDR3 spans 14 residues. Looked up from germline, CDR1 is MGHRA and CDR2 is YSYEKL. Trimming left V 1 base short and J 4 bases short, with 11 bases between. DNA of the CDR3: TGCGCCAGCAGCCAAGGCCTTCGGGGATACGAGCAGTACTTC. Protein product: CASSQGLRGYEQYF.

V usage is TRBV5-1 and J usage is TRBJ1-1; maybe TRBD1 (6 bases). This CDR3 has 16 amino acids. Germline lookup yields CDR1 SGHRS and CDR2 YFSETQ. The V gene lost 0 bases and the J gene lost 2 bases, with 14 bases spanning the gap. CDR3 coding DNA: TGCGCCAGCAGCTTGGGGGCAGCCAGGGGTAACACTGAAGCTTTCTTT. It is translated as CASSLGAARGNTEAFF.

This sequence joins TRBV27 and TRBJ2-5; D is ambiguous. V shed 5 bases and J shed 4 bases, with 14 bases lying between them. This CDR3 is 14 amino acids long. CDR1 is MNHEY and CDR2 is SMNVEV in the germline V gene (reference sequence). CDR3 in amino acids: CASSPSRFLETQYF. In DNA, the CDR3 is TGTGCCAGCAGTCCCTCCCGGTTCCTAGAGACCCAGTACTTC.

The chain joins TRBV5-4 to TRBJ2-7; 8 bases map to TRBD1. The CDR3 length is 16 residues. CDR1 is SGHNT, CDR2 YYREEE, per germline (reference sequence). Unmatched junction bases numbered 10, after V lost 0 bases and J lost 5 bases. The CDR3 nucleotides read TGTGCCAGCAGCTTGGGACTTGTGACAGGGGACCACGAGCAGTACTTC. Its protein is CASSLGLVTGDHEQYF.

CDR3: CASSLERGSPLHF. The DNA of the CDR3 is TGCGCCAGCAGCTTGGAGCGGGGTTCACCCCTCCACTTT. The rearrangement joins TRBV5-1 to TRBJ1-6; D is unresolved. V lost 0 bases and J 9 bases, leaving 7 bases between the germline ends. The CDR3 has 13 amino acids. Germline lookup yields CDR1 SGHRS and CDR2 YFSETQ. Full variable domain (outside the CDR3, taken from reference TRBV5-1 and TRBJ1-6): KAGVTQTPRYLIKTRGQQVTLSCSPISGHRSVSWYQQTPGQGLQFLFEYFSETQRNKGNFPGRFSGRQFSNSRSEMNVSTLELGDSALYLCASSLERGSPLHFGNGTRLTVT.

This clone was seen just once. The rearrangement joins TRBV19 to TRBJ1-5; TRBD1 matches at 7 bases. This CDR3 has 16 amino acids. V trimming: 2 bases; J trimming: 3 bases; junction bases outside the gene matches: 7. The germline V gene encodes CDR1 LNHDA and CDR2 SQIVND (reference sequence). In DNA form, the CDR3 reads TGTGCCAGTAGTATACCACGACAGGGTTCCAATCAGCCCCAGCATTTT. Translated, it gives CASSIPRQGSNQPQHF.

CDR3 DNA sequence: TGCGCCAGCGAAAAACCGGGAGGCAACGCTGAAGCTTTCTTT. It codes for CASEKPGGNAEAFF. The V call is TRBV10-2, the J call TRBJ1-1; D remains unclear. V shed 8 bases and J shed 6 bases, with 19 bases lying between them. In germline, CDR1 is WSHSY, CDR2 SAAADI. The CDR3 covers 14 residues.